These 26 T cell receptor beta chains came from one sample sequenced in a study of T cells in women clearing cervical HPV infection. The table came from immunoSEQ multiplex PCR; TCRdb's copy has only in-frame clones and leaves some out. Reported are approximately 31,000 clones; the ten largest clones contain more than 3%. The sample consisted of blood buffy coat. The receptors originated from a woman aged 18 to 75 with a cervical HPV16 infection that either progressed to CIN3+ or cleared (not recorded which).

Frequency places this clone as medium-sized (0.01 to 0.1%). Sequencing ends 3 residues short of the CDR3 end; the germline J gene provides the rest. V is TRBV14 and J is TRBJ1-1; tentative D call: TRBD1 (6 bases). The CDR3 consists of 20 residues. Germline CDR1 and CDR2: SGHDN and FVKESK. V was pared by 1 base and J by 1 base, with 25 bases between. The CDR3 sequence is CASSQGRGTSSPRRNTEAFF. The covered CDR3 bases are TGTGCCAGCAGCCAAGGTAGGGGGACCTCATCCCCGAGGAGGAACACTGAA.

For this clone: The read finishes 3 residues shy of the CDR3 end, and the germline J gene is used to complete it. The chain recombines TRBV5-1 with TRBJ2-3; D remains ambiguous. The CDR3 spans 14 residues. Germline CDR1 and CDR2: SGHRS and YFSETQ. CDR3 DNA (partial): TGCGCCAGCAGCTTGGGGGCGAGCAATCAGCCG. The encoded protein is CASSLGASNQP. The entire CDR3 sequence reads CASSLGASNQPQYF. Using reference TRBV5-1 and TRBJ2-3 for the parts outside the CDR3, the full variable domain is KAGVTQTPRYLIKTRGQQVTLSCSPISGHRSVSWYQQTPGQGLQFLFEYFSETQRNKGNFPGRFSGRQFSNSRSEMNVSTLELGDSALYLCASSLGASNQPQYFGPGTRLTVL.

Of note for this clone: The read falls 3 residues short of the CDR3 end, and the missing part is taken from the germline J gene. The V gene is TRBV7-2, the J gene TRBJ1-6; D is unresolved. This CDR3 is 12 amino acids long. With 5 bases removed from V and 7 bases from J, the gap between germline ends came to 6 bases. The germline V gene has CDR1 SGHTA and CDR2 FQGNSA. The CDR3 DNA, read in part, is TGTGCCAGCAGCCGTCCCAATTCACCC. This gives the protein CASSRPNSP. The full-length CDR3 reads as CASSRPNSPLHF.

The covered CDR3 bases are TGTGCCAGCAGCTTAGCTGGATCGAGGAGTAACTATGGT. Translated, it gives CASSLAGSRSNYG. From start to end, the CDR3 is CASSLAGSRSNYGQYF. V is TRBV7-6 and J is TRBJ2-4; no clear D gene. The CDR3 extends 3 residues past the end of the read, so its final part is completed from the germline J gene. From germline, CDR1 is SGHVS and CDR2 FNYEAQ. This CDR3 has 16 amino acids.

Details on this clone: The read terminates 3 residues ahead of where the CDR3 ends, so the germline J gene completes it. The J gene is TRBJ2-7, the V gene TRBV20-1; no firm D call. The CDR3 covers 13 residues. V dropped 2 bases and J dropped 6 bases, with 14 bases sitting between them. The germline gives CDR1 DFQATT, CDR2 SNEGSKA (reference sequence). CDR3 DNA, as far as it was read: TGCAGTGCTAGATCCTCTACCCTAGGCGAG. Translated, it gives CSARSSTLGE. The complete CDR3 sequence is CSARSSTLGEQYF.

Worth noting for this clone: The sequenced fragment ends 3 residues before the CDR3 boundary, so the rest is inferred from the germline J gene. V usage is TRBV7-3 and J usage is TRBJ2-1; D is possibly TRBD2 (7 bases). Germline assignment: CDR1 SGHTA and CDR2 FQGTGA. The CDR3 loop spans 17 amino acids. V lost 5 bases and J 0 bases, leaving 17 bases between the germline ends. The sequenced part of the CDR3 DNA is TGTGCCAGCAGCGGGGGGCGGGGGCCTAGCTCCTACAATGAG. Translation: CASSGGRGPSSYNE. The full CDR3 protein reads CASSGGRGPSSYNEQFF.

The sequenced part of the CDR3 DNA is TGTGCCAGCAGTGACATCAGGGAA. Residues: CASSDIRE. The entire CDR3 protein is CASSDIREAFF. The V and J genes are TRBV6-1 and TRBJ1-1; no clear D. The CDR3 goes on 3 residues after the read ends, and that part is filled in from the germline J gene. CDR1 is MNHNS and CDR2 is SASEGT in the germline V gene. The CDR3 length is 11 residues.

As regards this clone: Sequencing ends 3 residues short of the CDR3 end; the germline J gene provides the rest. The chain recombines TRBV7-9 with TRBJ2-4; 7 nucleotides agree with TRBD1. Germline-derived CDR1 and CDR2 are SEHNR and FQNEAQ (reference sequence). The CDR3 covers 13 residues. CDR3 DNA (partial): TGTGCCAGCAGGACCGGACAGGATCATGGT. The encoded protein is CASRTGQDHG. The full CDR3 protein is CASRTGQDHGQYF.

To note about this clone: The DNA ends 3 residues before the CDR3 does, and the rest of the CDR3 is filled in from the germline J gene. J is TRBJ1-4 and V is TRBV19, with TRBD1 matching over 7 bases. The CDR3 sequence is 14 residues long. Germline lookup yields CDR1 LNHDA and CDR2 SQIVND (reference sequence). CDR3 DNA, as far as it was read: TGTGCCAGTAGTAGACAGGGCCAAAATTCACCA. Translated, it gives CASSRQGQNSP. The CDR3 in full is CASSRQGQNSPLFF.

A note on this clone: The DNA ends 3 residues before the CDR3 does, and the rest of the CDR3 is filled in from the germline J gene. V gene TRBV20-1 combines with J gene TRBJ2-1, with D perhaps matching TRBD1 (6 bases). The germline V and J ends were trimmed by 0 bases and 9 bases, with 12 bases remaining between them. Per germline, CDR1 DFQATT and CDR2 SNEGSKA (reference sequence). There are 13 residues in the CDR3. The CDR3 region is CSARELGGSEQFF. The sequenced CDR3 bases are TGCAGTGCTAGAGAACTAGGGGGATCTGAG.

About this clone: The read terminates 3 residues before the CDR3 end, so the remaining end is supplied by the germline J gene. The gene calls are TRBV12-3 or TRBV12-4 and TRBJ1-1; 7 bases fit TRBD1. CDR3 length equals 14 residues. After removal of 6 bases from V and 0 bases from J, the junction contained 4 bases not matched to a gene. The sequenced part of the CDR3 DNA is TGTGCCAGCAGCCCGGGACAGATGAACACTGAA. It specifies CASSPGQMNTE. The complete CDR3 sequence is CASSPGQMNTEAFF.

With regard to this clone: The CDR3 is cut off 3 residues early in the read; its end comes from the germline J gene. The same CDR3 is also encoded by other DNA sequences in this sample. This rearrangement joins TRBV18 to TRBJ2-4; TRBD1 matches 9 bases. The CDR3 is 17 residues long. The V gene's germline CDR1 is KGHSH and CDR2 LQKENI. The CDR3 DNA, read in part, is TGTGCCAGCTCACAGAACTCCGGGACAGGGTTGCACTATGGT. The encoded protein is CASSQNSGTGLHYG. The whole CDR3 reads CASSQNSGTGLHYGQYF. The full variable domain, with the rest looked up from reference TRBV18 and TRBJ2-4, is NAGVMQNPRHLVRRRGQEARLRCSPMKGHSHVYWYRQLPEEGLKFMVYLQKENIIDESGMPKERFSAEFPKEGPSILRIQQVVRGDSAAYFCASSQNSGTGLHYGQYFGAGTRLSVL.

Notes on this clone: The read stops 3 residues short of the end of the CDR3; the missing end is completed from the germline J gene. The chain recombines TRBV7-8 with TRBJ2-1, with 8 nucleotides matching TRBD1. After removal of 7 bases from V and 0 bases from J, the junction contained 8 bases not matched to a gene. This CDR3 spans 16 amino acids. Germline V CDR1 and CDR2: SGHVS, FQNEAQ. Here the CDR3 reads CASTRQGPSSYNEQFF. CDR3 bases read: TGTGCCAGCACACGACAGGGGCCCAGCTCCTACAATGAG.

Remarks on this clone: The CDR3 is cut off 3 residues early in the read; its end comes from the germline J gene. The chain joins TRBV2 to TRBJ2-7; the match to TRBD2 covers 9 bases. CDR1 is SNHLY and CDR2 is FYNNEI in the germline V gene. Trimming removed 8 bases from V and 3 bases from J; junction bases left unmatched: 8. The CDR3 contains 14 residues. The CDR3 sequence is CASSKTSGLYEQYF. The CDR3 DNA, read in part, is TGTGCCAGCTCGAAGACTAGCGGCCTCTACGAG. Full variable domain (missing parts from reference TRBV2 and TRBJ2-7): EPEVTQTPSHQVTQMGQEVILRCVPISNHLYFYWYRQILGQKVEFLVSFYNNEISEKSEIFDDQFSVERPDGSNFTLKIRSTKLEDSAMYFCASSKTSGLYEQYFGPGTRLTVT.

Worth noting for this clone: The read halts 3 residues ahead of the CDR3 end, with the missing end drawn from the germline J gene. V is TRBV11-2 and J is TRBJ1-1, with 11 nucleotides matching TRBD1. This CDR3 has 13 amino acids. Germline lookup yields CDR1 SGHAT and CDR2 FQNNGV. The sequenced CDR3 bases are TGTGCCAGCAGCTTGAGGGACAGGGGGGAC. It encodes CASSLRDRGD. The full CDR3 sequence reads CASSLRDRGDAFF.

Turning to this clone: The read ends 3 residues before the CDR3 terminus; that terminus is restored from the germline J gene. This chain uses TRBV4-2 with TRBJ2-5, with a tentative D call TRBD2 (6 bases). The germline gives CDR1 LGHNA, CDR2 YNFKEQ. The CDR3 has 14 residues. The covered CDR3 bases are TGTGCCAGCAGCCGGGACTCGAGCACAGATACC. Its translation: CASSRDSSTDT. The entire CDR3 protein is CASSRDSSTDTQYF.

On this clone itself: The read terminates 3 residues ahead of where the CDR3 ends, so the germline J gene completes it. The V and J genes are TRBV7-9 and TRBJ1-2; no firm D call. Germline V lookup: CDR1 SEHNR, CDR2 FQNEAQ (reference sequence). The CDR3 has 14 amino acids. CDR3 DNA, as far as it was read: TGTGCCAGCAGCTTACCCACTAGTAACAATGAC. Translation: CASSLPTSNND. The CDR3 reads in full as CASSLPTSNNDYTF.

Remarks on this clone: With the read ending 3 residues before the CDR3 end, the germline J gene is used to fill in that end. The chain uses TRBV5-1 and TRBJ1-4, with 9 bases fitting TRBD1. The CDR3 is 16 amino acids. CDR1 is SGHRS and CDR2 is YFSETQ in the germline V gene. CDR3 sequence reads: CASTQTLRDRDSPLFF. The part of the CDR3 DNA that was read is TGCGCCAGTACCCAAACACTCCGGGACAGGGATTCACCA.

Concerning this clone itself: The read gets to within 3 residues of the CDR3 end, and the germline J gene fills in the rest. J is TRBJ1-2 and V is TRBV2, with D perhaps TRBD1 (5 bases). CDR3 length equals 13 residues. Germline CDR1 reads SNHLY; CDR2 reads FYNNEI. V lost 7 bases to trimming and J lost 4 bases, with 13 bases between them. CDR3 sequence: CASKAGGTYGYTF. The DNA read from the CDR3 is TGTGCCAGCAAGGCGGGGGGAACCTATGGC.

As regards this clone: The read comes to an end 3 residues before the CDR3 does, leaving the germline J gene to fill in the end. The chain carries TRBV6-2 or TRBV6-3 and TRBJ2-5; 13 bases map to TRBD2. The CDR3 loop spans 17 amino acids. The V gene end was trimmed by 2 bases and the J gene end by 2 bases; junction bases not matched to a gene: 5. The germline CDR1 and CDR2 sequences are MNHEY and SVGEGT. Partial CDR3 DNA: TGTGCCAGCAGTTACCTAAGACTAGCGGGGGGACAAGAGACC. Protein product: CASSYLRLAGGQET. The full CDR3 protein reads CASSYLRLAGGQETQYF.

A note on this clone: The CDR3 goes on 3 residues after the read ends, and that part is filled in from the germline J gene. The chain links TRBV12-3 or TRBV12-4 to TRBJ1-1; D ambiguous. Trimming removed 2 bases from V and 4 bases from J, with 11 bases in between. The CDR3 extends over 14 amino acids. CDR3 region: CASSLRQTRTEAFF. CDR3 DNA (partial): TGTGCCAGCAGTTTACGACAAACTCGCACTGAA.

A remark on this clone: The read ends 3 residues early relative to the CDR3; the germline J gene fills the gap. Other DNA sequences in the same sample also yield this CDR3. The chain joins TRBV11-2 to TRBJ1-2, with a possible D match to TRBD1 (5 bases). The CDR3 consists of 13 residues. Trimming pared 2 bases from V and 5 bases from J, leaving 9 bases between. Germline assignment: CDR1 SGHAT and CDR2 FQNNGV. The sequenced part of the CDR3 DNA is TGTGCCAGCAGCTTACCAGGGAGGTATGGC. Its translation: CASSLPGRYG. The whole CDR3 protein is CASSLPGRYGYTF.

A word on this clone: From the germline J gene comes the end of the CDR3, since the read stops 3 residues before it. This chain uses TRBV3-1 (or the pseudogene TRBV3-2) with TRBJ2-3; D may be TRBD2 (6 bases). The germline V gene has CDR1 LGHDT and CDR2 YNNKEL (reference sequence). The ends were cut back, 3 bases at V and 5 bases at J, with 9 bases in the middle. The CDR3 is 13 amino acids. The sequenced CDR3 bases are TGTGCCAGCAGCCAGGGGACTGGAGATACG. Its translation: CASSQGTGDT. The full CDR3 protein is CASSQGTGDTQYF.

As concerns this clone: Coverage ceases 3 residues before the CDR3 finishes, and the germline J gene fills in the end. The rearrangement uses TRBV14 and TRBJ2-3; D is possibly TRBD2 (6 bases). CDR1 and CDR2 (germline): SGHDN, FVKESK. V dropped 4 bases and J dropped 5 bases, with 19 bases sitting between them. The CDR3 runs 16 residues. CDR3 sequence reads: CASSPLGGRGKDTQYF. The sequenced CDR3 bases are TGTGCCAGCAGCCCCTTGGGAGGTAGGGGTAAAGATACG.

A note on this clone: The read finishes 3 residues shy of the CDR3 end, and the germline J gene is used to complete it. The chain links TRBV13 to TRBJ2-1, with D possibly TRBD1 on 5 matching bases. Looked up from germline, CDR1 is PRHDT and CDR2 is FYEKMQ (reference sequence). The V end lost 4 bases, the J end lost 7 bases, and 20 bases lay between the germline ends. This CDR3 comprises 16 residues. The CDR3 sequence is CASSSYPGWDNNEQFF. The part of the CDR3 DNA that was read is TGTGCCAGCAGCTCTTACCCAGGGTGGGATAATAATGAG.

Worth noting for this clone: Coverage ceases 3 residues before the CDR3 finishes, and the germline J gene fills in the end. V and J are TRBV20-1 and TRBJ1-5; D not resolved. The V gene lost 4 bases and the J gene lost 3 bases, with 13 bases spanning the gap. This CDR3 has 14 amino acids. Germline CDR1 and CDR2: DFQATT and SNEGSKA (reference sequence). The DNA read from the CDR3 is TGCAGTGCTATCGAGGGTACCAACAATCAGCCC. This codes for CSAIEGTNNQP. The whole CDR3 sequence is CSAIEGTNNQPQHF.